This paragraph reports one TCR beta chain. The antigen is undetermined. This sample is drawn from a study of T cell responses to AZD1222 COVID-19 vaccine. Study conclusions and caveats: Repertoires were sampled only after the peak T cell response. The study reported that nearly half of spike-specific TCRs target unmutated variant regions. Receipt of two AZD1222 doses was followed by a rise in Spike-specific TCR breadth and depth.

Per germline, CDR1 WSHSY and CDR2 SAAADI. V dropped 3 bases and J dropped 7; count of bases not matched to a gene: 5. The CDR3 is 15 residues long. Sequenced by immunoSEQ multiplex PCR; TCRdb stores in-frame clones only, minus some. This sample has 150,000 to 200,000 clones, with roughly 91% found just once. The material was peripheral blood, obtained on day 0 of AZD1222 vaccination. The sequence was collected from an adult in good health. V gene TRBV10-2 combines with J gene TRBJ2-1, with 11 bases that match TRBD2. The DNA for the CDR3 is TGCGCCAGCAGTGATTTACTAGCGGGAGTAAATGAGCAGTTCTTC. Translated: CASSDLLAGVNEQFF.